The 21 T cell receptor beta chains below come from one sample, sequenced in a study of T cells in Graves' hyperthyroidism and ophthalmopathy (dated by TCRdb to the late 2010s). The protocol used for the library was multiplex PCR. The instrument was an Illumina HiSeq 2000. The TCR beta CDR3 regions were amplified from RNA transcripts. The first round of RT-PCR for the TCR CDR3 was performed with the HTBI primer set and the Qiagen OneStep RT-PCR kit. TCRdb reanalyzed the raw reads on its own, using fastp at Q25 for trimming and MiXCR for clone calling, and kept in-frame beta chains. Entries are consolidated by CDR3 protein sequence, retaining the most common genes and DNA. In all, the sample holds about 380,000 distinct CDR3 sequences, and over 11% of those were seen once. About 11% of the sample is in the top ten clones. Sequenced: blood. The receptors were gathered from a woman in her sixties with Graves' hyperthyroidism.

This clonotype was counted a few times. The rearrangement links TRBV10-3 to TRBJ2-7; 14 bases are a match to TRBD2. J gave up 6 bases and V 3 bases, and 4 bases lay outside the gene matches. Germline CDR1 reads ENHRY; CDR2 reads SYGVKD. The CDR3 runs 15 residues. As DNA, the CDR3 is TGTGCCATCAGTGATTCGACTAGCGGGAGGGCCGAGCAGTACTTC. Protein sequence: CAISDSTSGRAEQYF.

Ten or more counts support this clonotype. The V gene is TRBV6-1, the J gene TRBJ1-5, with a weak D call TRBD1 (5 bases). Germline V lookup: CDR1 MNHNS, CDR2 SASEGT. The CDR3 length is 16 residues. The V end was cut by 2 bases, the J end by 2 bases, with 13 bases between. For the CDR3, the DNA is TGTGCCAGCAGTGAATCTTGGGGCGCGGGCAATCAGCCCCAGCATTTT. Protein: CASSESWGAGNQPQHF.

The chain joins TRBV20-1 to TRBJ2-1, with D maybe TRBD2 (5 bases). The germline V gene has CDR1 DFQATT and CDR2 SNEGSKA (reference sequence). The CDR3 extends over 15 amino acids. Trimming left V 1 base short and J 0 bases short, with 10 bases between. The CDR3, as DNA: TGCAGTGCTAGAGCGCGGGTGAGCTCCTACAATGAGCAGTTCTTC. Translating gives CSARARVSSYNEQFF.

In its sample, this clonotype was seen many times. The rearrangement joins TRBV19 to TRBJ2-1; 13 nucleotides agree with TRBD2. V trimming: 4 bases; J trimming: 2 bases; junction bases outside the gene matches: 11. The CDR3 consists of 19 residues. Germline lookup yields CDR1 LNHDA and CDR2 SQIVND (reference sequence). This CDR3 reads CASSNQPGLAGRTYNEQFF. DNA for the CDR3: TGTGCCAGTAGTAATCAACCGGGACTAGCGGGGCGAACCTACAATGAGCAGTTCTTC.

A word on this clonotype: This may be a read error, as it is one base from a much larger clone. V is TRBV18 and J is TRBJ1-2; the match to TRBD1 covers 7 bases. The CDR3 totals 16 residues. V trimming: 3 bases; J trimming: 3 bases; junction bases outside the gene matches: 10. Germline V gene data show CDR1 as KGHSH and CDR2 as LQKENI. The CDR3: CASSPPGQPADYGYTF. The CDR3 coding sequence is TGTGCCAGCTCACCGCCGGGACAGCCCGCTGACTATGGCTACACCTTC.

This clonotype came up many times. CDR3 in DNA: TGTGCCAGCAGTGAAGCCGGAGCTATCTATGGCTACACCTTC. As protein: CASSEAGAIYGYTF. The rearrangement uses TRBV6-1 and TRBJ1-2; D gene uncertain. Germline CDR1 reads MNHNS; CDR2 reads SASEGT. This CDR3 comprises 14 residues. Trimming removed 0 bases at V and 4 bases at J, with 9 bases between.

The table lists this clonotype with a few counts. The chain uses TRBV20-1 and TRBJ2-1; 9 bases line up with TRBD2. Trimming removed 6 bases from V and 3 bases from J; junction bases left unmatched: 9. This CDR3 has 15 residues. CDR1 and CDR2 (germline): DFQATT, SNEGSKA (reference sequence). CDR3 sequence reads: CSARGRTSVYNEQFF. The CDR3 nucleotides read TGCAGTGCCCGGGGGAGGACTAGCGTCTACAATGAGCAGTTCTTC.

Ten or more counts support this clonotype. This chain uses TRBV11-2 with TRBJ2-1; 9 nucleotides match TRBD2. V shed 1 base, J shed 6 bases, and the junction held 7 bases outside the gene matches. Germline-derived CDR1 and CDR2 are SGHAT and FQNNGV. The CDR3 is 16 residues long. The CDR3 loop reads CASSLGTSARSNEQFF. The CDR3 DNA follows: TGTGCCAGCAGCTTAGGGACTAGCGCGCGAAGCAATGAGCAGTTCTTC.

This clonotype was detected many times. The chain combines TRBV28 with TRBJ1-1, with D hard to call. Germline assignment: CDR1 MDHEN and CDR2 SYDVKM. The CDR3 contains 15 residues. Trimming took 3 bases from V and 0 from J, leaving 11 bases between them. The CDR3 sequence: CASSFFDRLNTEAFF. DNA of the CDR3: TGTGCCAGCAGTTTTTTTGACCGATTGAACACTGAAGCTTTCTTT.

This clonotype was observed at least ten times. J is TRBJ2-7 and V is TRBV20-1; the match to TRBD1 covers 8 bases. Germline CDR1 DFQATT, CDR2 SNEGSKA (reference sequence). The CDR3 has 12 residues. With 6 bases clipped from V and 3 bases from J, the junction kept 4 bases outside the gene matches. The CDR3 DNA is TGCAGTGCAAGGACAGGGCTCTACGAGCAGTACTTC. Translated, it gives CSARTGLYEQYF.

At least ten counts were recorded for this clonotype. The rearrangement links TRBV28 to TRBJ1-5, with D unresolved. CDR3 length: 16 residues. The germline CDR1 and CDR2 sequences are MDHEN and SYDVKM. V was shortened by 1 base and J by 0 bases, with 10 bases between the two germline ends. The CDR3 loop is CASSLFSGSSNQPQHF. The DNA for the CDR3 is TGTGCCAGCAGTTTATTTTCAGGTAGTAGCAATCAGCCCCAGCATTTT.

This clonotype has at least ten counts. In DNA, the CDR3 is TGTGCCTGGTTGCGGGGGGAGAACTCCTACGAGCAGTACTTC. This translates into CAWLRGENSYEQYF. This chain connects TRBV30 to TRBJ2-7; 8 nucleotides agree with TRBD2. V lost 5 bases and J lost 0; bases outside the gene matches: 6. Germline loops: CDR1 GTSNPN, CDR2 SVGIG (reference sequence). CDR3 length: 14 residues.

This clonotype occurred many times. CDR3 DNA: TGTGCCAGCAGTTTTGTGGGGTCCGAGCAGTACTTC. Translated, it gives CASSFVGSEQYF. This sequence joins TRBV12-3 or TRBV12-4 and TRBJ2-7; D is unresolved. V lost 3 bases, J lost 6 bases, and 9 bases lay in between. The CDR3 length is 12 residues.

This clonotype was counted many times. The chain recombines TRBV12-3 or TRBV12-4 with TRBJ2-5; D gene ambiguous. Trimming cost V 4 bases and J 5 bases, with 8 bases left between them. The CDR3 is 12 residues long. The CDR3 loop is CASSWASETQYF. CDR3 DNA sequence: TGTGCCAGCAGTTGGGCGTCGGAGACCCAGTACTTC.

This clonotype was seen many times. CDR3 in amino acids: CASSFSASGSYEQYF. The CDR3 DNA is TGTGCCAGCAGTTTCTCCGCCTCCGGCTCCTACGAGCAGTACTTC. The chain links TRBV28 to TRBJ2-7; D gene ambiguous. The CDR3 runs 15 residues. V dropped 3 bases and J dropped 0 bases, with 12 bases sitting between them. Germline loops: CDR1 MDHEN, CDR2 SYDVKM.

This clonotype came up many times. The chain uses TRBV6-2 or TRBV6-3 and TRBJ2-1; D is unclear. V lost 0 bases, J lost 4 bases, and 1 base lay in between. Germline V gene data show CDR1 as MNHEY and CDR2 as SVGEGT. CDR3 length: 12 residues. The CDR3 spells CASSYSYNEQFF. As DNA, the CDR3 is TGTGCCAGCAGTTACTCGTACAATGAGCAGTTCTTC.

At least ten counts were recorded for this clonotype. The CDR3 coding sequence is TGTGCCAGCAGTTACTCGGTTGCCAGGGCACACTACGAGCAGTACTTC. Its translation is CASSYSVARAHYEQYF. The V gene is TRBV6-6, the J gene TRBJ2-7, with D perhaps matching TRBD1 (5 bases). The germline CDR1 and CDR2 sequences are MNHNY and SVGAGI (reference sequence). V dropped 0 bases and J dropped 3 bases, with 15 bases sitting between them. The CDR3 length is 16 residues.

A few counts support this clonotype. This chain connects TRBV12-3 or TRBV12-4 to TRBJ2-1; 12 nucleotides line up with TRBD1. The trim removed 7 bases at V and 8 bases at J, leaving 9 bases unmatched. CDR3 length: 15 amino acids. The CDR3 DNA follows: TGTGCCAGCACTCATGGGGACAGGGGGCTTTATGAGCAGTTCTTC. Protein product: CASTHGDRGLYEQFF.

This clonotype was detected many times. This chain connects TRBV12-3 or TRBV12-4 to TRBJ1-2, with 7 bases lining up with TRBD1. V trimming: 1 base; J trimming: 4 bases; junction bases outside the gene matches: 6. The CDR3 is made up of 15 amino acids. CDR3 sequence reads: CASSLDKSGGYGYTF. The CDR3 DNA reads TGTGCCAGCAGTTTAGACAAGTCAGGGGGCTATGGCTACACCTTC.

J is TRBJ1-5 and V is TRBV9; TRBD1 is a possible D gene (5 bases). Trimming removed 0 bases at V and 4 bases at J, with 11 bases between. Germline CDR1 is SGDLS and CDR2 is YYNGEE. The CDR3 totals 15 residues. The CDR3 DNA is TGTGCCAGCAGCGTAGGTCAGGGCCAAAATCAGCCCCAGCATTTT. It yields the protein CASSVGQGQNQPQHF.

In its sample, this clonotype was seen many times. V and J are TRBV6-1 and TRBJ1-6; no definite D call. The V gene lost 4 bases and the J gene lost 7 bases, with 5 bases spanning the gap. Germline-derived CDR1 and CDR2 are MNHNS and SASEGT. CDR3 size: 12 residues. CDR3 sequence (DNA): TGTGCCAGCAGTGGGACCAATTCACCCCTCCACTTT. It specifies CASSGTNSPLHF.